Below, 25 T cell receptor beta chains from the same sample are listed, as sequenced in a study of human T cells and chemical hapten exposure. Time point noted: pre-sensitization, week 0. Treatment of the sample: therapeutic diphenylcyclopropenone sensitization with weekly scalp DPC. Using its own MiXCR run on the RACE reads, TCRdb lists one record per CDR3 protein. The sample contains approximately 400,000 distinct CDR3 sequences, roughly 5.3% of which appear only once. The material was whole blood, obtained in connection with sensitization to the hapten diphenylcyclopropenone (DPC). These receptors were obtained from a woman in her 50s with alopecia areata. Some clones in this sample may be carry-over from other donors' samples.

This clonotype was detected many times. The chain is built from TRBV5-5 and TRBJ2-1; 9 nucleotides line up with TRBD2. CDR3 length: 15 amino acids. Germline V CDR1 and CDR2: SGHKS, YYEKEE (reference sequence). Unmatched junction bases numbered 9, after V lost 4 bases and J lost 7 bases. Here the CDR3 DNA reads TGTGCCAGCAGCCCCTTAGCGGGAGTCCGGAATGAGCAGTTCTTC. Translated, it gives CASSPLAGVRNEQFF.

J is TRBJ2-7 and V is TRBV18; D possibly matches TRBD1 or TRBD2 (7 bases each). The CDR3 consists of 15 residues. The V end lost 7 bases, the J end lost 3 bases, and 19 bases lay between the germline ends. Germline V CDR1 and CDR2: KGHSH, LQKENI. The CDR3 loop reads CASFQRQGGVYEQYF. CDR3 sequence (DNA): TGTGCCAGCTTCCAGCGACAGGGAGGGGTCTACGAGCAGTACTTC.

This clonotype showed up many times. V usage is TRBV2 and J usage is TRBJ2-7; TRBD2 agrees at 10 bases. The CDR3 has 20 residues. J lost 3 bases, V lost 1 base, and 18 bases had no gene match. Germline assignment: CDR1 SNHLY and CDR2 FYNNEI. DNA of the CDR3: TGTGCCAGCAGTGAAGAAGGGCGGTTGGCAGCGGGAGGGCCTATCTACGAGCAGTACTTC. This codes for CASSEEGRLAAGGPIYEQYF.

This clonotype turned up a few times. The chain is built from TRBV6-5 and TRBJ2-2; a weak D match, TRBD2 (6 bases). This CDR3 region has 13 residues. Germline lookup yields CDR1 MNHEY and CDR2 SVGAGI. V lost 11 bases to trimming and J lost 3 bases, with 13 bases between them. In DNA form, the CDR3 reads TGTGCCTCGGGGGAAAGCTACACCGGGGAGCTGTTTTTT. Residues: CASGESYTGELFF.

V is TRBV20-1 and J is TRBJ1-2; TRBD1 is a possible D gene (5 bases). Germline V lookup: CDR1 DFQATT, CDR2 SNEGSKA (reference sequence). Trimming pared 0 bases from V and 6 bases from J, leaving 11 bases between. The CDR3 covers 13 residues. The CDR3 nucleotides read TGCAGTGCTAGAGATCTTTTCAGGGATGGCTACACCTTC. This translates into CSARDLFRDGYTF.

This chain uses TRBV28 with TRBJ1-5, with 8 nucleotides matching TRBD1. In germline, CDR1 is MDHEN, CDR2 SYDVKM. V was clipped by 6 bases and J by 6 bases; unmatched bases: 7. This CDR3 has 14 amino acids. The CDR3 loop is CASSSDRGRQPQHF. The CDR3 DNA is TGTGCCAGCAGCTCCGACAGGGGACGTCAGCCCCAGCATTTT. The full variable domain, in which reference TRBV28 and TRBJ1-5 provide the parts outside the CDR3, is DVKVTQSSRYLVKRTGEKVFLECVQDMDHENMFWYRQDPGLGLRLIYFSYDVKMKEKGDIPEGYSVSREKKERFSLILESASTNQTSMYLCASSSDRGRQPQHFGDGTRLSIL.

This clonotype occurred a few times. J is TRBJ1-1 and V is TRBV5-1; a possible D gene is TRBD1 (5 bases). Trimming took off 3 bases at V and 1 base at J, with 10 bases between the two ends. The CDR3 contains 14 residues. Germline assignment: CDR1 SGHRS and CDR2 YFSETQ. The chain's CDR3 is CASSSDGANTEAFF. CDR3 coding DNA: TGCGCCAGCAGCTCCGACGGGGCGAACACTGAAGCTTTCTTT.

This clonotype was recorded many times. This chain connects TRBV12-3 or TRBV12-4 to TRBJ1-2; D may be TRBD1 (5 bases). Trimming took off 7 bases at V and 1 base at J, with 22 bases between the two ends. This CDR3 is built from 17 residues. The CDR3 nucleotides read TGTGCCAGCACCAAAGGACGCCCAGGGACCTTTAACTATGGCTACACCTTC. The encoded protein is CASTKGRPGTFNYGYTF.

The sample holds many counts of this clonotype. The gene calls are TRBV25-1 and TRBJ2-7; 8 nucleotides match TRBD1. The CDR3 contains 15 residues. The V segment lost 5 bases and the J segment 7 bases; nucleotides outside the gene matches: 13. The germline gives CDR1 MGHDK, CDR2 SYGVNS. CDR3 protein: CASSPPRTGRREQYF. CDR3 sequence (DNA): TGTGCCAGCAGTCCCCCTCGGACAGGGAGAAGGGAGCAGTACTTC.

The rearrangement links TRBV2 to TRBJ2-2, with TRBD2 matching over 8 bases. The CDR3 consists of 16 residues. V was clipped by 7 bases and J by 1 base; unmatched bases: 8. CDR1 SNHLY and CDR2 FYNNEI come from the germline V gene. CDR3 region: CASTQDAGGNTGELFF. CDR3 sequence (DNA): TGTGCCAGCACGCAAGATGCGGGGGGGAACACCGGGGAGCTGTTTTTT. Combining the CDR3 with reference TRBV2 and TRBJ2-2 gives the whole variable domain EPEVTQTPSHQVTQMGQEVILRCVPISNHLYFYWYRQILGQKVEFLVSFYNNEISEKSEIFDDQFSVERPDGSNFTLKIRSTKLEDSAMYFCASTQDAGGNTGELFFGEGSRLTVL.

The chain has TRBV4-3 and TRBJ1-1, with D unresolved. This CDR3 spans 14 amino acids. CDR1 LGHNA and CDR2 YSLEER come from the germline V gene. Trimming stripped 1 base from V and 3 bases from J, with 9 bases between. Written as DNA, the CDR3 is TGCGCCAGCAGCCAAGTTGCTAAGGACACTGAAGCTTTCTTT. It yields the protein CASSQVAKDTEAFF.

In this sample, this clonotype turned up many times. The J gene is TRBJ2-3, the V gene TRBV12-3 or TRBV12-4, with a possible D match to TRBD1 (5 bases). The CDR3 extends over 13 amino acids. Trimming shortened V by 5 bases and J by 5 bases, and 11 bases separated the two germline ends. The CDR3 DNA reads TGTGCCAGCAGTCCAGGGCTGCGAGATACGCAGTATTTT. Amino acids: CASSPGLRDTQYF.

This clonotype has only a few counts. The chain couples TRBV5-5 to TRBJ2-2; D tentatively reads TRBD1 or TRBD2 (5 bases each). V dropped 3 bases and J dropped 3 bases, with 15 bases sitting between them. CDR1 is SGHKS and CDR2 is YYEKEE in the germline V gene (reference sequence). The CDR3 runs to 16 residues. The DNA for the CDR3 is TGTGCCAGCAGCTCCGGGGCCGATGGGGACACCGGGGAGCTGTTTTTT. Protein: CASSSGADGDTGELFF.

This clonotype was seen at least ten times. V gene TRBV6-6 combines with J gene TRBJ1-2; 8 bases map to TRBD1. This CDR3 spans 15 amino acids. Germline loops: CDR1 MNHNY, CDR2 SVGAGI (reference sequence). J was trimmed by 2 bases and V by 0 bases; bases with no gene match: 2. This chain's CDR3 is CASSYSNRGNYGYTF. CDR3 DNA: TGTGCCAGCAGTTACTCGAACAGGGGGAACTATGGCTACACCTTC.

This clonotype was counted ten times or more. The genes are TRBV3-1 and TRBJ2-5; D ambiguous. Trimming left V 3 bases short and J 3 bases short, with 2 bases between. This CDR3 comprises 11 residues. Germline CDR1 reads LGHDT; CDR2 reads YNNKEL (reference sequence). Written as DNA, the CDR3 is TGTGCCAGCAGCCAGGAAGAGACCCAGTACTTC. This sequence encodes CASSQEETQYF.

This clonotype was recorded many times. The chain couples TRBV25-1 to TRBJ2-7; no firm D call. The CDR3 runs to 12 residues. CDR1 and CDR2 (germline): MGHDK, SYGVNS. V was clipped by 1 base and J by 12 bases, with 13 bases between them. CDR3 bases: TGTGCCAGCAGTGAATTTTGGCCCCCGGTGTACTTC. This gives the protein CASSEFWPPVYF.

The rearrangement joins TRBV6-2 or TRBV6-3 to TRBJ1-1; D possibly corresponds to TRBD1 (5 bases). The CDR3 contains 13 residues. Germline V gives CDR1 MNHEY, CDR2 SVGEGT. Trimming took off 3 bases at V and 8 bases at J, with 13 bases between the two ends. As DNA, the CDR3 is TGTGCCAGCAGTTATGGACGACAGAGAGAAGCTTTCTTT. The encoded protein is CASSYGRQREAFF.

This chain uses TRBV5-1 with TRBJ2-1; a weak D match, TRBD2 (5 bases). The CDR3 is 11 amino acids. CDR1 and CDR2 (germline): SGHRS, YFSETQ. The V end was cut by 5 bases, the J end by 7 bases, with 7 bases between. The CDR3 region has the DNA TGCGCCAGCAGTCAGCGGAATGAGCAGTTCTTC. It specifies CASSQRNEQFF. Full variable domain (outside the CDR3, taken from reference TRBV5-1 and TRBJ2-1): KAGVTQTPRYLIKTRGQQVTLSCSPISGHRSVSWYQQTPGQGLQFLFEYFSETQRNKGNFPGRFSGRQFSNSRSEMNVSTLELGDSALYLCASSQRNEQFFGPGTRLTVL.

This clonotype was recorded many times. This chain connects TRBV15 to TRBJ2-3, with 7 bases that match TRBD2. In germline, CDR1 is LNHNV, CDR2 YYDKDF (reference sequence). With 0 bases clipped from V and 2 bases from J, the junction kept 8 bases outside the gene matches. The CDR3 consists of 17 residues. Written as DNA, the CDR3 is TGTGCCACCAGCAGAGATTCTCCTAGCGGTTACACAGATACGCAGTATTTT. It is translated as CATSRDSPSGYTDTQYF.

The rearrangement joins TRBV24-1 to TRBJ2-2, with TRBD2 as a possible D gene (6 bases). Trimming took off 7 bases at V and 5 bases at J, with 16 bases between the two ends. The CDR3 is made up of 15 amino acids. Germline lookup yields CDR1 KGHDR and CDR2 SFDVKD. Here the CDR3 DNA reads TGTGCCACCAGCGGGACTTCTGAGGGGACCGGGGAGCTGTTTTTT. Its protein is CATSGTSEGTGELFF.

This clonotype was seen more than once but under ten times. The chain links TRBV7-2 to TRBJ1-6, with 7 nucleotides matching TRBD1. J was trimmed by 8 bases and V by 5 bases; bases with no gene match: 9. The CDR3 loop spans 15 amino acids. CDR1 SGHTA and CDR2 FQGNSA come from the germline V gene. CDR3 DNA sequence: TGTGCCAGCAGCGGATTTGACAGGGCAGATTCACCCCTCCACTTT. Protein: CASSGFDRADSPLHF.

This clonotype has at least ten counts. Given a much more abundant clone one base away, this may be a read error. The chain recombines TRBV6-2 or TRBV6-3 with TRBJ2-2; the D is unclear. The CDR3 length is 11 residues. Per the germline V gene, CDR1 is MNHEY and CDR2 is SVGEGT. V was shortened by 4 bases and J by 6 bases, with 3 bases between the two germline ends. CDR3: CASSWAGELFF. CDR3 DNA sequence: TGTGCCAGCAGTTGGGCCGGGGAGCTGTTTTTT.

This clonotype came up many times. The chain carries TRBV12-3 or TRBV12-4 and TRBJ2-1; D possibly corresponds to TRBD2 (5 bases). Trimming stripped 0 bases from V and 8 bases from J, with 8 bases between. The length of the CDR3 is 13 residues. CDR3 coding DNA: TGTGCCAGCAGTTTAGCCGACTATCATGAGCAGTTCTTC. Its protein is CASSLADYHEQFF.

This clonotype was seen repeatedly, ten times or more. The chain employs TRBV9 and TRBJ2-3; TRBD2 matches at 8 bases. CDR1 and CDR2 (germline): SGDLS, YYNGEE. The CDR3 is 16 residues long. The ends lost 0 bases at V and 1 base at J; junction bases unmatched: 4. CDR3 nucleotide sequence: TGTGCCAGCAGCGTAGGAGCGGGGGAAGGCACAGATACGCAGTATTTT. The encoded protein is CASSVGAGEGTDTQYF.

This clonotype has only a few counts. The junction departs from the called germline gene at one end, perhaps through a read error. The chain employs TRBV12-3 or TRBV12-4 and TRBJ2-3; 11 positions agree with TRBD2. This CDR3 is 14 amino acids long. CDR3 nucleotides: TGTGCCAGCAGTGTAGCGGGGGGGCCATATACGCAGTATTTT. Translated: CASSVAGGPYTQYF.